Sequencing of this T cell receptor (beta chain) was carried out in a study of blood T cell repertoires in COVID-19 (dated by TCRdb to between 2020 and 2021). About the study as a whole: Collaborator samples came from the United States, Italy and Spain and covered acute and convalescent phases of COVID-19. The material from the prospective study consisted of cDNA or gDNA derived from T cells, B-cell-depleted T cells, or PBMCs. Subjects who had been exposed to COVID-19, were actively infected with it, or had recovered from it provided the deeply sampled blood TCRbeta repertoires that made up the dataset. The repertoires were released in a freely available public database meant as a resource for research on the immune response to SARS-CoV-2. The samples were drawn from the first 160 participants of the ongoing ImmuneRACE study and from more than 1,000 subjects provided by 6 global collaborators. The sample metadata nearly always contained a de-identified subject ID, COVID-19 status, age in years and sex. HLA class I and class II types, where available, came from metadata supplied by the sample provider rather than from assay-based typing. Results and caveats for the whole study, not just this receptor: Clinical and demographic metadata were provided uncurated, with the amount varying by source and participant.

Whole blood was collected in K2EDTA tubes by collaborating institutions according to the institutions' own protocols. For TCRbeta analysis, collaborator samples were shipped as frozen whole blood, as isolated PBMCs, or as DNA extracted from either sample type. This clone was found once. There is no known antigen for this receptor. No base quality values were provided; no much bigger clone lies one nucleotide off. The immunoSEQ Assay, a bias-controlled multiplex PCR, was used to amplify TCRbeta CDR3 regions from genomic DNA. The original pipeline was this. Nucleated cell counts per sample were estimated from amplification of reference gene primers within the assay. To quantify the absolute abundance of each unique TCRbeta CDR3 rearrangement, sequence reads were collapsed and filtered. Productive Simpson clonality was computed per sample as the square root of Simpson's diversity index over productive rearrangements. The immuneACCESS repertoire file appears here via TCRdb, limited to in-frame rearrangements. These files lack a portion of the clones; in checked studies, under half of the deficit traces to unresolved V genes, and the cause of the others is not known. Clonal size and the V and J genes are those of that table, whereas D and trimming came from the DNA. A total of about 88,000 clones appear in this sample, approximately 91% of them only once. Together, the top ten hold 1.5% to 2% of the sample.

The germline V gene encodes CDR1 MNHEY and CDR2 SVGAGI. V is reduced by 6 bases and J by 0 bases, leaving a spacing of 12 bases between them. Taken from cysteine to phenylalanine, the CDR3 has 15 residues. The entry retains the CDR3 DNA only, 45 bases that are in frame from base 1. The clonotype was recovered from a man in his sixties with acute or convalescent COVID-19. The rearrangement joined TRBV6-5 to TRBJ1-5; no D gene call is confident. The sequenced sample consisted of peripheral blood. The CDR3 sequence is CASRVNRISNQPQHF. The DNA sequence reads TGTGCCAGCAGAGTAAACAGAATTAGCAATCAGCCCCAGCATTTT.